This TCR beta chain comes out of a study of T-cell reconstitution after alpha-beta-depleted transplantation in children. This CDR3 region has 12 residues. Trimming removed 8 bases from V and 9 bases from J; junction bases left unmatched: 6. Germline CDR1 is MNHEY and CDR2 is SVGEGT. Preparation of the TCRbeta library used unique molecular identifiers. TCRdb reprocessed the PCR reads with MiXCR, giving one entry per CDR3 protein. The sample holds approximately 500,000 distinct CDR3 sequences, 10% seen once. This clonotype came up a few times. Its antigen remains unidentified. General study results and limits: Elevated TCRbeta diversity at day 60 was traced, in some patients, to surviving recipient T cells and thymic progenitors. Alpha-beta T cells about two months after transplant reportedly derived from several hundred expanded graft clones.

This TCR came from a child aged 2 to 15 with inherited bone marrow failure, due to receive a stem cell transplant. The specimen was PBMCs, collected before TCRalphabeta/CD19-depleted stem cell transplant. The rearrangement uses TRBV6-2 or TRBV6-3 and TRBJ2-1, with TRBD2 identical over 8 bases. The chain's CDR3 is CASREGRGEQFF. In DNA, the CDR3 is TGTGCCAGCCGGGAGGGCCGCGGTGAGCAGTTCTTC.